This T cell receptor (beta chain) was sequenced during a study of B cell selection in AIRE deficiency. Sequencing used immunoSEQ multiplex PCR; TCRdb keeps in-frame clones, though not all of them. The data show fewer than 30,000 clones, around 95% seen once. CD4+CD127+ cells were sorted as the conventional CD4 T cells. General observations from the study: Only about 9% of about 3,500 shared Treg sequences were patient-specific; roughly 30% healthy-specific. TCRbeta-only data showed 30% to 45% of shared healthy Treg sequences in healthy Tconv.

Concerning this clone: Its antigen remains unknown.

Trimming cost V 6 bases and J 6 bases; bases outside gene matches: 6. CDR3 length: 13 amino acids. Germline-derived CDR1 and CDR2 are WNHNN and SYGVQD (reference sequence). The sequenced sample consisted of CD4+CD127+ conventional T cells sorted from PBMCs. The receptor comes from a human donor in good health. The chain combines TRBV10-1 with TRBJ1-1, with 8 positions matching TRBD1. This CDR3 is CASRPDRGPEAFF. The CDR3 bases are TGCGCCAGCAGGCCCGACAGGGGCCCTGAAGCTTTCTTT.